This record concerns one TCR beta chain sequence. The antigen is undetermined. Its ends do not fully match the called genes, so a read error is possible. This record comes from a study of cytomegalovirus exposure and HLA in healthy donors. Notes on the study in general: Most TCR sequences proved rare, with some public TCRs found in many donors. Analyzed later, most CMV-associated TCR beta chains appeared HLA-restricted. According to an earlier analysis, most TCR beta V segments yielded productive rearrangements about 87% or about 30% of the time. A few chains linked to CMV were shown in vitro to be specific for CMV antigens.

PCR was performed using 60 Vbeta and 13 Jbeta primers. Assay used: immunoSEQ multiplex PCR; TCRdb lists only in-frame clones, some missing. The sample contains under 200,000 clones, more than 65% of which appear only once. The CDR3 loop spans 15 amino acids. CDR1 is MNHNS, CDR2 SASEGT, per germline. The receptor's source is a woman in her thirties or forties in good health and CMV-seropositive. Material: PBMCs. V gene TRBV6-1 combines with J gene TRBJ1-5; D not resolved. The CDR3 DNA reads TGTGCCAGCAGTGAATTTGCCCCTAGCAATCAGCCCCAGAATTTT. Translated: CASSEFAPSNQPQNF.